This T cell receptor beta chain is drawn from a study of cytomegalovirus exposure and HLA in healthy donors. Study-level findings and limits: The likely explanation for a cluster of highly shared sequence variants was sequencing artifact. Presence/absence comparisons presumed near-even sequencing depth among donors. Listed as cytomegalovirus-associated were approximately 160 TCR beta chains.

Remarks on this clone: Its matching antigen is unknown.

PCR primers comprised 60 Vbeta and 13 Jbeta primers. As originally analysed: In a later analysis, of tens of millions of unique beta chains, roughly 9.9 million appeared in at least two donors. Using immunoSEQ multiplex PCR, the repertoire was profiled, and TCRdb retains in-frame clones only, with some absent. D and trimming come from the DNA, and the V and J calls and clone size come from that table. The table has 150,000 to 200,000 clones, 65% to 85% seen once. Per germline, CDR1 SGHNT and CDR2 YYREEE (reference sequence). The CDR3 totals 15 residues. With 4 bases clipped from V and 0 bases from J, the junction kept 6 bases outside the gene matches.

Sequencing was performed on PBMCs. The V gene is TRBV5-4, the J gene TRBJ2-7; TRBD2 aligns across 8 bases. This receptor was taken from a female donor in good health and CMV-seronegative. Here the CDR3 reads CASSPDSGSSYEQYF. In DNA form, the CDR3 reads TGTGCCAGCAGCCCGGACAGCGGGAGCTCCTACGAGCAGTACTTC.